This passage covers 15 T cell receptor beta chains from one sample sequenced in a study of blood T cell repertoires in COVID-19. The method was immunoSEQ multiplex PCR; TCRdb's version includes in-frame clones alone and lacks a portion of them. The sample has under 75,000 clones; around 88% are singletons. Input material: peripheral blood. The source of these receptors is a woman older than 75 with active COVID-19.

The gene calls are TRBV28 and TRBJ2-5; weak D call: TRBD1 (6 bases). This CDR3 region has 13 residues. The germline CDR1 and CDR2 sequences are MDHEN and SYDVKM. V shed 4 bases and J shed 5 bases, with 11 bases lying between them. CDR3 loop: CASSSTGLETQYF. The CDR3 DNA follows: TGTGCCAGCAGTTCAACAGGGTTGGAGACCCAGTACTTC.

This clone was observed a handful of times. The chain links TRBV3-1 (or the pseudogene TRBV3-2) to TRBJ1-4; TRBD1 is a possible D gene (6 bases). The CDR3 has 13 residues. CDR1 and CDR2 from the germline V gene are LGHDT and YNNKEL (reference sequence). V lost 2 bases and J 10 bases, leaving 11 bases between the germline ends. CDR3 sequence: CASSQNRAGKLFF. The CDR3 nucleotides read TGTGCCAGCAGCCAAAACAGGGCAGGAAAACTGTTTTTT.

The sample holds a few counts of this clone. The chain has TRBV4-1 and TRBJ1-6; unclear D gene. There are 16 residues in the CDR3. V was trimmed by 3 bases and J by 6 bases, leaving 15 bases between them. From germline, CDR1 is MGHRA and CDR2 YSYEKL. CDR3 sequence: CASSQGRLAPNSPLHF. CDR3 sequence (DNA): TGCGCCAGCAGCCAGGGAAGACTAGCCCCTAATTCACCCCTCCACTTT.

The genes are TRBV3-1 (or the pseudogene TRBV3-2) and TRBJ1-2; D is unclear. Germline assignment: CDR1 LGHDT and CDR2 YNNKEL (reference sequence). The V end was cut by 1 base, the J end by 7 bases, with 16 bases between. The CDR3 runs to 15 residues. Here the CDR3 reads CASSQVLPGTGGYTF. DNA of the CDR3: TGTGCCAGCAGCCAAGTGTTACCTGGAACGGGTGGCTACACCTTC.

The V and J genes are TRBV10-3 and TRBJ1-4; TRBD1 matches at 9 bases. Germline CDR1 ENHRY, CDR2 SYGVKD. Unmatched junction bases numbered 8, after V lost 2 bases and J lost 7 bases. The CDR3 runs to 16 residues. This CDR3 reads CAISETPPGQGEKLFF. The CDR3 DNA reads TGTGCCATCAGTGAGACTCCCCCGGGACAGGGTGAAAAACTGTTTTTT.

This rearrangement joins TRBV2 to TRBJ1-1, with a possible D match to TRBD1 (6 bases). The CDR3 spans 14 residues. Looked up from germline, CDR1 is SNHLY and CDR2 is FYNNEI. Trimming removed 3 bases at V and 3 bases at J, with 11 bases between. The DNA of the CDR3 is TGTGCCAGCAGTGACCAGACAGGTTACACTGAAGCTTTCTTT. Amino acid sequence: CASSDQTGYTEAFF.

This clone was counted a single time. The chain joins TRBV5-1 to TRBJ2-1; 7 positions match TRBD2. The CDR3 spans 16 residues. Germline loops: CDR1 SGHRS, CDR2 YFSETQ. Trimming took 2 bases from V and 0 from J; bases not matched to a gene: 5. Here the CDR3 reads CASSLIAGASYNEQFF. The DNA of the CDR3 is TGCGCCAGCAGCTTAATAGCGGGTGCCTCCTACAATGAGCAGTTCTTC.

The chain has TRBV5-4 and TRBJ2-1; 9 bases fit TRBD2. The CDR3 consists of 15 residues. CDR1 and CDR2 from the germline V gene are SGHNT and YYREEE (reference sequence). Germline trimming cut 2 bases from V and 4 bases from J; bases unmatched to any gene: 4. CDR3 DNA sequence: TGTGCCAGCAGCTTTGCTAGCGGGATGTACAATGAGCAGTTCTTC. Protein sequence: CASSFASGMYNEQFF.

The rearrangement joins TRBV6-6 to TRBJ2-7; TRBD2 aligns across 9 bases. Per the germline V gene, CDR1 is MNHNY and CDR2 is SVGAGI (reference sequence). This CDR3 contains 15 residues. Losses at the gene ends were 6 bases for V and 5 bases for J; bases not matched to a gene: 11. CDR3 protein: CASSSPSGTWDEQYF. The CDR3 DNA is TGTGCCAGCAGCTCCCCTAGCGGGACCTGGGACGAGCAGTACTTC.

The chain carries TRBV5-1 and TRBJ2-1, with a tentative D call TRBD2 (5 bases). This CDR3 has 16 residues. From germline, CDR1 is SGHRS and CDR2 YFSETQ. V was shortened by 4 bases and J by 6 bases, with 20 bases between the two germline ends. The DNA for the CDR3 is TGCGCCAGCAGCCCCCCGGGGTCCGGAGCCGGCAATGAGCAGTTCTTC. Its protein is CASSPPGSGAGNEQFF.

V is TRBV6-2 or TRBV6-3 and J is TRBJ1-2; D is undetermined. There are 17 residues in the CDR3. Per germline, CDR1 MNHEY and CDR2 SVGEGT. Trimming removed 2 bases at V and 5 bases at J, with 21 bases between. The CDR3: CASSYRGRMKLPYGYTF. The CDR3, as DNA: TGTGCCAGCAGTTACCGGGGTAGAATGAAACTCCCGTATGGCTACACCTTC.

The chain combines TRBV6-1 with TRBJ2-7, with 15 bases matching TRBD2. The V gene's germline CDR1 is MNHNS and CDR2 SASEGT. J was trimmed by 10 bases and V by 2 bases; bases with no gene match: 12. The CDR3 length is 17 residues. CDR3 amino acids: CASSEPPGLAGGQQQYF. DNA for the CDR3: TGTGCCAGCAGTGAACCCCCCGGACTAGCGGGGGGGCAGCAACAGTACTTC.

CDR3 DNA: TGTGCCAGCAGTTCGCGGAGGGCGGAGTTTACCTACGAGCAGTACTTC. Protein product: CASSSRRAEFTYEQYF. The V and J genes are TRBV6-5 and TRBJ2-7; maybe TRBD2 (6 bases). CDR1 and CDR2 (germline): MNHEY, SVGAGI. This CDR3 is 16 amino acids long. Trimming left V 4 bases short and J 2 bases short, with 18 bases between.

The chain couples TRBV5-4 to TRBJ2-5; D perhaps matches TRBD1 (6 bases). The CDR3 runs 13 residues. Trimming removed 4 bases from V and 5 bases from J, with 12 bases in between. The germline gives CDR1 SGHNT, CDR2 YYREEE (reference sequence). CDR3 DNA sequence: TGTGCCAGCAGCGTACAGGGTTCTGAGACCCAGTACTTC. Protein product: CASSVQGSETQYF.

The chain carries TRBV19 and TRBJ1-1, with a tentative D call TRBD1 (5 bases). With 3 bases removed from V and 4 bases from J, the gap between germline ends came to 9 bases. The CDR3 is made up of 13 amino acids. The germline CDR1 and CDR2 sequences are LNHDA and SQIVND (reference sequence). The CDR3 is CASSISGATEAFF. CDR3 DNA sequence: TGTGCCAGTAGTATCTCTGGGGCCACTGAAGCTTTCTTT.